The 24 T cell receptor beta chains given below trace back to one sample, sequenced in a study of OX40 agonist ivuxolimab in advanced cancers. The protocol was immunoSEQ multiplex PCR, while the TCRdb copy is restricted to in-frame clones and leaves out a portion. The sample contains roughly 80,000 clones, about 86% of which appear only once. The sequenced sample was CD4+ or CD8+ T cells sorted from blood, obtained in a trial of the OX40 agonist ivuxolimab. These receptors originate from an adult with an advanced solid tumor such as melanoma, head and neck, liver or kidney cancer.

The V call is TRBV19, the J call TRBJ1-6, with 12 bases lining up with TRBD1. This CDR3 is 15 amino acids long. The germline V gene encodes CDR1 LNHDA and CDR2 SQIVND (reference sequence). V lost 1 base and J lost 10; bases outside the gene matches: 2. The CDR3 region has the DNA TGTGCCAGTAGTATAGGGGACAGGGGGCACTCACCCCTCCACTTT. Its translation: CASSIGDRGHSPLHF.

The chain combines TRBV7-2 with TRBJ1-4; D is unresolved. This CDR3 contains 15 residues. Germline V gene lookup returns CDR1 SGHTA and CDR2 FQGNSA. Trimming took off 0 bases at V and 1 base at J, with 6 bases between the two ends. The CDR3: CASSLAIRTNEKLFF. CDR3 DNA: TGTGCCAGCAGCTTAGCGATACGAACTAATGAAAAACTGTTTTTT.

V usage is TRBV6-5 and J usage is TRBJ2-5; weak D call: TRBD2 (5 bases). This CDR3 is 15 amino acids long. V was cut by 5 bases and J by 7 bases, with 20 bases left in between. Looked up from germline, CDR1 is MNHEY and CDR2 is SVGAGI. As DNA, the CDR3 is TGTGCCAGCAGTCCCTCTTACAAGGGTGAGGGGACCCAGTACTTC. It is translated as CASSPSYKGEGTQYF.

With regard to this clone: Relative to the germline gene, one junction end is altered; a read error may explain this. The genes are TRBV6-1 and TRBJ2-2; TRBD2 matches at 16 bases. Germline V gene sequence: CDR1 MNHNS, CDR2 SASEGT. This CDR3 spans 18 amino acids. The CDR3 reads CAISATGTSGRAAGELFF. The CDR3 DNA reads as TGTGCCATCAGTGCGACCGGGACTAGCGGGAGGGCCGCCGGGGAGCTGTTTTTT.

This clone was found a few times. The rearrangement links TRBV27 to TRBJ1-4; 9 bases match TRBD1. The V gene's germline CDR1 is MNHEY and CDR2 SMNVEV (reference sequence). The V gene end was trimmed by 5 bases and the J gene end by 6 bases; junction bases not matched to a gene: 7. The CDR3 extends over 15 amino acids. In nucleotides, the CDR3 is TGTGCCAGCAGTCCCCTGACAGGGGGTGATGAAAAACTGTTTTTT. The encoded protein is CASSPLTGGDEKLFF.

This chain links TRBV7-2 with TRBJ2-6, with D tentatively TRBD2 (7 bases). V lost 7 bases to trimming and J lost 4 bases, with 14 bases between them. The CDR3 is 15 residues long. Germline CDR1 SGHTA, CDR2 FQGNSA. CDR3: CASNSGGAGANVLTF. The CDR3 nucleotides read TGTGCCAGCAACTCTGGGGGGGCCGGGGCCAACGTCCTGACTTTC.

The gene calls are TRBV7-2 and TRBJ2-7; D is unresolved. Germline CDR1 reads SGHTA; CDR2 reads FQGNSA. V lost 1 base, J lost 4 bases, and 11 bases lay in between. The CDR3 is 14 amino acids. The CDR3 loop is CASSLGSSGYEQYF. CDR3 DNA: TGTGCCAGCAGCTTAGGGAGTTCTGGGTACGAGCAGTACTTC.

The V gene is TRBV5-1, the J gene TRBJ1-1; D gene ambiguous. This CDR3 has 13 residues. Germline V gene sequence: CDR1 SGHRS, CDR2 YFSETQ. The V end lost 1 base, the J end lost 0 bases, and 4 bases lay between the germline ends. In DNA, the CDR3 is TGCGCCAGCAGCTTGAGTCTGAACACTGAAGCTTTCTTT. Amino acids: CASSLSLNTEAFF.

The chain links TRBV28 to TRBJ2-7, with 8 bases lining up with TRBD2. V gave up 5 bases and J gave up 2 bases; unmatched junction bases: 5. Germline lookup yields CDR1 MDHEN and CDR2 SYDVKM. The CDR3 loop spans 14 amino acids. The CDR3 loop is CASSLTSGPYEQYF. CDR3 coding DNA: TGTGCCAGCAGTCTCACTAGCGGCCCCTACGAGCAGTACTTC.

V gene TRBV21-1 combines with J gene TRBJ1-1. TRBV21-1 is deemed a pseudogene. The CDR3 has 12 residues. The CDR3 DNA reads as TGTGCCAGCTGCGGGCGGGGCGGACGAGCTTTCTTT. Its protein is CASCGRGGRAFF.

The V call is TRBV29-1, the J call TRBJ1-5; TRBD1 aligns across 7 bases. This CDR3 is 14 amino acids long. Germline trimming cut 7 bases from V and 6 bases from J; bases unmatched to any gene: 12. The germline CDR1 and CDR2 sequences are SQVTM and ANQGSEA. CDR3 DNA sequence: TGCAGCGCCGACCCGACAGGGCGAGGTCAGCCCCAGCATTTT. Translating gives CSADPTGRGQPQHF.

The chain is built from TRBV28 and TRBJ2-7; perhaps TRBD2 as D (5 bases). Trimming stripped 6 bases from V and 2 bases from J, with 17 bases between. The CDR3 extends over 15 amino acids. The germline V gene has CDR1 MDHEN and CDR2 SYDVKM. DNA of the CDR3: TGTGCCAGCAGCAGCTGGGGAGCCTCCACCTACGAGCAGTACTTC. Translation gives CASSSWGASTYEQYF.

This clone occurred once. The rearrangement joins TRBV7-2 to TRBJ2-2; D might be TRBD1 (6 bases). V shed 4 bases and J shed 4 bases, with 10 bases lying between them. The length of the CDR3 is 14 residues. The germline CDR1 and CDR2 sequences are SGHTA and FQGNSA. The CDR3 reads CASSSYRVTGELFF. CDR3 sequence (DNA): TGTGCCAGCAGCTCGTACAGGGTCACCGGGGAGCTGTTTTTT.

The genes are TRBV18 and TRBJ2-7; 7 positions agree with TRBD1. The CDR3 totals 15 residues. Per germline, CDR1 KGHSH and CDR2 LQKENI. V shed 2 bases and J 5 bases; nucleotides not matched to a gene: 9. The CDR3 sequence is CASSPWDSPRNEQYF. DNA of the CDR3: TGTGCCAGCTCACCATGGGACAGTCCGAGGAACGAGCAGTACTTC.

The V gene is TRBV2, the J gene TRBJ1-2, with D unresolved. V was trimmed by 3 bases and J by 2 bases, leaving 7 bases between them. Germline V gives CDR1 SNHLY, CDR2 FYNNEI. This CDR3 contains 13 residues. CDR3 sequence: CASSDPGNYGYTF. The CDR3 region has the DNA TGTGCCAGCAGTGACCCCGGGAACTATGGCTACACCTTC.

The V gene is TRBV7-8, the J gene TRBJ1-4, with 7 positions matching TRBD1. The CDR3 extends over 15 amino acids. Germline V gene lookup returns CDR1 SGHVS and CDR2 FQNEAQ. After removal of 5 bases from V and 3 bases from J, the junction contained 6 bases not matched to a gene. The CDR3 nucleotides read TGTGCCAGCAGCCGTTTGGACAGGCCTAATGAAAAACTGTTTTTT. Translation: CASSRLDRPNEKLFF.

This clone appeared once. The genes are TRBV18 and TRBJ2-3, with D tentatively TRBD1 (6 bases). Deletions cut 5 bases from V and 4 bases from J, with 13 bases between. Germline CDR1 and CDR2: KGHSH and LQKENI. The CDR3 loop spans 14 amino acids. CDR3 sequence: CASSNDRTSDTQYF. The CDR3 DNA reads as TGTGCCAGCTCAAACGACAGGACTTCAGATACGCAGTATTTT. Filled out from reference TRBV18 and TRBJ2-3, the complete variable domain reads NAGVMQNPRHLVRRRGQEARLRCSPMKGHSHVYWYRQLPEEGLKFMVYLQKENIIDESGMPKERFSAEFPKEGPSILRIQQVVRGDSAAYFCASSNDRTSDTQYFGPGTRLTVL.

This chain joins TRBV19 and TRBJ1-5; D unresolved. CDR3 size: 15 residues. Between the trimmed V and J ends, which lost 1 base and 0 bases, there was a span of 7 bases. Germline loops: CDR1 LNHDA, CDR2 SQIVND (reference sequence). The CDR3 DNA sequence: TGTGCCAGTAGTATAGGGGTCCTTAGCAATCAGCCCCAGCATTTT. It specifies CASSIGVLSNQPQHF.

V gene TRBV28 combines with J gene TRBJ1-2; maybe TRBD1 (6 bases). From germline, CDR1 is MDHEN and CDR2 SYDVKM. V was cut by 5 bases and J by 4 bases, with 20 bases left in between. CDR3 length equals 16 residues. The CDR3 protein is CASSPKGPKQGYGYTF. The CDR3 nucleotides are TGTGCCAGCAGTCCGAAGGGGCCGAAACAGGGCTATGGCTACACCTTC.

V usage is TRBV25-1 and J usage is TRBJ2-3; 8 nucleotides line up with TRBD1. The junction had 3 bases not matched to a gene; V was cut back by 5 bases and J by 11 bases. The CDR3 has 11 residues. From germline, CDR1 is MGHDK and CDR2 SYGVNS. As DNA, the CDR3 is TGTGCCAGCAGTATAGGACAGGGGCAGTATTTT. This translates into CASSIGQGQYF.

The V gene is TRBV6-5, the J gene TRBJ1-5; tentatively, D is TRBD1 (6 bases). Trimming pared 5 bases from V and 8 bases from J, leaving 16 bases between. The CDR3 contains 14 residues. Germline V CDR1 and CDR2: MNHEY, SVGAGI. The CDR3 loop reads CASSESGGVEPQHF. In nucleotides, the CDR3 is TGTGCCAGCAGTGAATCGGGGGGCGTAGAGCCCCAGCATTTT.

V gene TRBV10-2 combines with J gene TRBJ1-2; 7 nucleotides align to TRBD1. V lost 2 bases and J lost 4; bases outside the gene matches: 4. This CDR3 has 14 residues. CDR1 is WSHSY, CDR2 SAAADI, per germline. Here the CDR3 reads CASSETRGLYGYTF. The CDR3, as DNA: TGCGCCAGCAGTGAGACGAGGGGGCTCTATGGCTACACCTTC.

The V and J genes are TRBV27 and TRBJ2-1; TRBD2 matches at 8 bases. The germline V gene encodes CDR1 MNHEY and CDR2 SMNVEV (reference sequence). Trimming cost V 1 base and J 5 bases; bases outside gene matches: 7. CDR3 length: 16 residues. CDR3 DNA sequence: TGTGCCAGCAGTTTATTAGGCGGGACTAGTCACAATGAGCAGTTCTTC. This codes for CASSLLGGTSHNEQFF.

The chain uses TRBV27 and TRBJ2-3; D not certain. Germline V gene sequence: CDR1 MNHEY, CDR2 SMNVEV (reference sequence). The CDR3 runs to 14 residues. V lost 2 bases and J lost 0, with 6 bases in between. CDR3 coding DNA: TGTGCCAGCAGTTTAGCGACGAGCACAGATACGCAGTATTTT. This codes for CASSLATSTDTQYF.